This T cell receptor (beta chain) emerged from a study of a mutant IDH1 vaccine in newly diagnosed glioma. The wider study: Treated patients, about 60% male and about 38% female, averaged around 40 years of age. Earlier care involved radiotherapy, temozolomide, or both, and the majority received both. Study observations and caveats: The vaccine induced immune responses, and these occurred in about 95% of patients.

Clones were read by immunoSEQ multiplex PCR, and TCRdb kept only the in-frame ones, dropping some. The profile shows about 66,000 clones, 65% to 90% of them singletons. Time point meaning: baseline, week 1 (first vaccination visit). Treatment noted: pre-vaccination baseline after standard-of-care therapy. Each of the donors came in with new WHO grade 3 or 4 astrocytomas that were IDH1-mutant and ATRX-lost. As for this clone: The antigen is not known.

V was cut by 7 bases and J by 9 bases, with 26 bases left in between. CDR1 is SGHRS and CDR2 is YFSETQ in the germline V gene. CDR3 length: 16 amino acids. The sequenced sample was PBMCs, obtained from a glioma patient treated with radiotherapy, temozolomide or both. The receptor was isolated from a man between 25 and 39 years old with glioma. This chain uses TRBV5-1 with TRBJ2-1, with D perhaps given as TRBD1 or TRBD2 (5 bases each). The chain's CDR3 is CASDKEVQGRGSEQFF. The CDR3 DNA is TGCGCCAGCGACAAAGAGGTGCAGGGACGAGGGAGTGAGCAGTTCTTC.